This T cell receptor beta chain was captured by sequencing in a study of tumor-infiltrating lymphocytes in primary liver carcinoma. Synthesis of TCR beta cDNA was carried out from around 540 ng total RNA with a constant-region primer. Libraries covering TCR beta were generated through three nested multiplex PCR rounds (using a slightly modified ARM-PCR). Rounds one and two of PCR, each of roughly 10 cycles, were primed with TRBV1-TRBV30 forward primers and a C-beta reverse primer. Each CDR3 protein gets one entry after TCRdb re-called the multiplex PCR reads with MiXCR. The sample includes about 120,000 distinct CDR3 sequences, around 70% of them seen just once. Taking about 18-32 mg of unsorted bulk tissue, the authors co-extracted RNA and DNA. With regard to this clonotype: What it binds is unknown. This clone may be a read error of a much larger clone one base away.

The CDR3 totals 15 residues. The V gene's germline CDR1 is SEHNR and CDR2 FQNEAQ (reference sequence). Study-level findings and limits: Tumors reached a significantly greater top-250-clone fraction than blood did (p = 0.039).

Sequencing was performed on tumor-adjacent normal liver tissue. The receptor comes from a woman aged 55-70 years with primary liver carcinoma and hepatitis B virus infection. V usage is TRBV7-9 and J usage is TRBJ2-3; 7 bases align to TRBD1. CDR3 residues: CASSTRQGRSDRQYF. DNA for the CDR3: TGTGCCAGCAGCACAAGACAGGGACGGTCAGATAGGCAGTATTTT.